This TCR beta chain was found in a study of early T cells in non-severe SARS-CoV-2 infection. At the level of the study: Alpha and beta chains were unpaired, from unsorted whole-blood bulk RNA.

With 7 bases removed from V and 2 bases from J, the gap between germline ends came to 10 bases. Germline V gene data show CDR1 as LNHDA and CDR2 as SQIVND (reference sequence). The CDR3 spans 13 residues. Unique molecular identifiers tagged individual cDNA molecules. MiXCR, applied by TCRdb to the 5' RACE reads, yields one record per CDR3 protein. Here the sample spans over 95,000 distinct CDR3 sequences, approximately 17% being singletons. Whole-study findings and limits: In VDJdb matching, anti-spike CD8 responses were favored while private and CD4 specificities went missing.

On this clonotype: The antigen is unknown.

The clonotype originates from an adult who was a healthcare worker with PCR-confirmed SARS-CoV-2 infection or an uninfected control (not recorded which). The sequenced sample was whole blood. The V and J genes are TRBV19 and TRBJ2-3, with no clear D. CDR3: CASNSRATDTQYF. The CDR3 DNA is TGTGCCAGTAACTCTAGGGCCACAGATACGCAGTATTTT.